The rows below give T cell receptor beta chains drawn from one sample of a study of OX40 agonist ivuxolimab in advanced cancers. Assay used: immunoSEQ multiplex PCR; TCRdb lists only in-frame clones, some missing. The data contain more than 40,000 clones, around 89% of them singletons. Sample: CD4+ or CD8+ T cells sorted from blood, taken in a trial of the OX40 agonist ivuxolimab. These TCRs come from an adult with an advanced solid tumor such as melanoma, head and neck, liver or kidney cancer. Each CDR3 is given with its conserved first and last residue. A D gene is named only where the DNA matches it firmly. The size of a clone is reported for some rows only, either as once, few or many, or as a class for expanded clones.

CDR3nt: TGCGCCAGCAGCTTCTGGGGAGATGGCTACACCTTC
CDR3aa: CASSFWGDGYTF
abundance: -
j_gene: TRBJ1-2
d_gene: -
v_gene: TRBV5-1

CDR3nt: TGCGCCAGCAGCCTTGGCTGGGGCAATGAGCAGTTCTTC
CDR3aa: CASSLGWGNEQFF
abundance: -
j_gene: TRBJ2-1
d_gene: -
v_gene: TRBV5-1

CDR3nt: TGTGCCAGCAGCTTATCAGGGACCGGGGAGCTGTTTTTT
CDR3aa: CASSLSGTGELFF
abundance: once
j_gene: TRBJ2-2
d_gene: -
v_gene: TRBV7-6

CDR3nt: TGTGCCAGTAGTACCGCCTTGCGGGCCACCTACGAGCAGTACTTC
CDR3aa: CASSTALRATYEQYF
abundance: -
j_gene: TRBJ2-7
d_gene: -
v_gene: TRBV19

CDR3nt: TGTGCCAGCAGCTCATGGACAGGGAAGAATGAAGCTTTCTTT
CDR3aa: CASSSWTGKNEAFF
abundance: -
j_gene: TRBJ1-1
d_gene: TRBD1
v_gene: TRBV5-4

CDR3nt: TGTGCCAGTAGTATAGTGGGGCAGGGGCTTTTCTATGGCTACACCTTC
CDR3aa: CASSIVGQGLFYGYTF
abundance: -
j_gene: TRBJ1-2
d_gene: -
v_gene: TRBV19

CDR3nt: TGTGCCAGCACTCGCCGGGACAAGTCCTACGAGCAGTACTTC
CDR3aa: CASTRRDKSYEQYF
abundance: -
j_gene: TRBJ2-7
d_gene: -
v_gene: TRBV2

CDR3nt: TGTGCCAGCAGTTTCCCCGGGACAGATTATGGCTACACCTTC
CDR3aa: CASSFPGTDYGYTF
abundance: -
j_gene: TRBJ1-2
d_gene: TRBD1
v_gene: TRBV6-6

CDR3nt: TGTGCCAGCAGCCCACTTGGGAGGGAGCTACCAAGCACAGATACGCAGTATTTT
CDR3aa: CASSPLGRELPSTDTQYF
abundance: -
j_gene: TRBJ2-3
d_gene: TRBD2
v_gene: TRBV13

CDR3nt: TGTGCCAGCAGTGGGACAGCCTACGAGCAGTACTTC
CDR3aa: CASSGTAYEQYF
abundance: -
j_gene: TRBJ2-7
d_gene: TRBD1
v_gene: TRBV7-9